This TCR beta chain was recorded in a study of blood T cell repertoires in COVID-19. Study-wide context: The United States, Italy and Spain were the sources of the acute and convalescent COVID-19 samples. Sources were T cells, B-cell-depleted T cells, or PBMCs; the material itself was cDNA or gDNA.

In the original analysis: Reference gene primer amplification gave estimated nucleated cell counts. Method: immunoSEQ multiplex PCR; TCRdb's copy keeps in-frame clones and lacks some. V and J calls plus clone size are reproduced from that table; the DNA served to infer D and trimming. The sample holds some 110,000 clones, 70% to 85% seen once. The sequencing sample was made of peripheral blood. The receptor comes from a man in his 70s with active or convalescent COVID-19.

CDR3 amino acids: CASSVRQSGEKLFF. CDR3 in DNA: TGTGCCAGCAGCGTACGACAGTCCGGGGAAAAACTGTTTTTT. V usage is TRBV9 and J usage is TRBJ1-4, with D perhaps matching TRBD1 (5 bases). Trimming stripped 1 base from V and 8 bases from J, with 12 bases between. CDR1 is SGDLS, CDR2 YYNGEE, per germline. This CDR3 has 14 residues.